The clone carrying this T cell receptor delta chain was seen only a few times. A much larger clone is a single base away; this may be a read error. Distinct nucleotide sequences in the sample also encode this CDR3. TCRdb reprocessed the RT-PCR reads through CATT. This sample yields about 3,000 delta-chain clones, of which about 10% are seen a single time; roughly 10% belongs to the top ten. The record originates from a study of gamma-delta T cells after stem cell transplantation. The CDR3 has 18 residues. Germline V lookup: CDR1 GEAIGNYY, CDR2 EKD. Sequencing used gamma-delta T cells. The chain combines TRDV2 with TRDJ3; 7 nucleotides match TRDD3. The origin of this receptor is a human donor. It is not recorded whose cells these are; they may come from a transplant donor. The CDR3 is CACDSHWGSSWDTRQMFF. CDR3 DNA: TGTGCCTGCGACAGCCACTGGGGCAGCTCCTGGGACACCCGACAGATGTTTTTC.